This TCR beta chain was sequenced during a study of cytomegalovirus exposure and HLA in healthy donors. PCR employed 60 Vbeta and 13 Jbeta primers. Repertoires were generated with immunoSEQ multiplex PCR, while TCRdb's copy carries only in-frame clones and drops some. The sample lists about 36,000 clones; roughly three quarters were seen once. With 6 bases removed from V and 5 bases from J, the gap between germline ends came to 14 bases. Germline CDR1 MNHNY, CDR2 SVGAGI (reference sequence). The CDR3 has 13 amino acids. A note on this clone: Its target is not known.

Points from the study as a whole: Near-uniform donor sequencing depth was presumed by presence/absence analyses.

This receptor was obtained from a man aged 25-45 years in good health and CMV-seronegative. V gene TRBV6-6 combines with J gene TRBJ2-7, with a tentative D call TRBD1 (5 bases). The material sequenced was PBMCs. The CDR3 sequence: CASSFQGLDEQYF. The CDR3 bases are TGTGCCAGCAGCTTTCAGGGTCTAGACGAGCAGTACTTC.